This T cell receptor beta chain is from a study of CD8 T cells in ankylosing spondylitis. Study results and caveats: Seemingly characteristic of ankylosing spondylitis blood was a TCR beta motif consisting of 7 or 8 highly homologous variants. Relatively rare in peripheral blood, disease-linked clones were also CD8+.

Preparation of TCR beta libraries was done by quantitative 5'-RACE with molecular barcodes. TCRdb analysed the 5' RACE reads with MiXCR anew, one entry per CDR3 protein. This sample has a few hundred thousand distinct CDR3 sequences, with about 18% found just once. To note about this clonotype: Its target is not known.

The CDR3 totals 21 residues. V lost 3 bases to trimming and J lost 2 bases; unmatched junction nucleotides: 11. CDR1 is SGDLS, CDR2 YYNGEE, per germline. The sequenced material came from blood, either unsorted or a sorted T cell fraction (not recorded which). The chain recombines TRBV9 with TRBJ2-6; 16 bases are a match to TRBD2. The TCR was taken from a male donor with ankylosing spondylitis or in good health (not recorded which). The CDR3 sequence is CASSAWGGLAGGPPGANVLTF. Written as DNA, the CDR3 is TGTGCCAGCAGCGCGTGGGGGGGACTAGCGGGAGGGCCCCCTGGGGCCAACGTCCTGACTTTC.